The subject of this entry is one T cell receptor (beta chain). Its target is not known. The data were taken from a study of blood T cells in healthy people across ages. Overall study context: In model experiments, template switching was able to capture about one barcoded beta molecule for every two T cells that were present.

Drawn from each donor were roughly 10 milliliters of peripheral blood. The amount of total RNA extracted per sample was at least 6 micrograms. Study findings and constraints: Lack of knowledge of donor CMV status possibly confounded expanded clonotype changes.

The CDR3 spans 11 residues. Looked up from germline, CDR1 is MDHEN and CDR2 is SYDVKM. With 8 bases removed from V and 9 bases from J, the gap between germline ends came to 11 bases. Alongside a J-beta primer mix, a sample-barcoded 5' primer served in a second PCR lasting roughly 7 to 11 cycles. TCRdb passed the 5' RACE reads through MiXCR, listing each CDR3 protein once. The sample has about 670,000 distinct CDR3 sequences; approximately 40% are singletons. The receptor was isolated from a man older than 75 in good health. V and J are TRBV28 and TRBJ2-1, with no clear D. Specimen: blood. The CDR3 reads CASRGFSEQFF. The CDR3 DNA reads TGTGCCAGCCGAGGCTTCTCTGAGCAGTTCTTC. Full variable domain (outside the CDR3, taken from reference TRBV28 and TRBJ2-1): DVKVTQSSRYLVKRTGEKVFLECVQDMDHENMFWYRQDPGLGLRLIYFSYDVKMKEKGDIPEGYSVSREKKERFSLILESASTNQTSMYLCASRGFSEQFFGPGTRLTVL.